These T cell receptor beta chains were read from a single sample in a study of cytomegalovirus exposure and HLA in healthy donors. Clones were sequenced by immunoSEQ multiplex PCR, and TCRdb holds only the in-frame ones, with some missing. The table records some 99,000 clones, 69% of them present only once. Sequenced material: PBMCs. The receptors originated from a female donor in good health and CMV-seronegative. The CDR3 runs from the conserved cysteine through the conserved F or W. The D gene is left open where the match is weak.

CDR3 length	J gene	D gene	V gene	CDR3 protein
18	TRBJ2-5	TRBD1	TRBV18	CASSPPGTGVQERETQYF
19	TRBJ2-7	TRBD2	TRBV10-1	CASSDSVGLGNRGPYEQYF
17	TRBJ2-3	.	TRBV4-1	CASSHVQRNTRGDTQYF
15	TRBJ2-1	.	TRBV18	CASSPGRDSYNEQFF
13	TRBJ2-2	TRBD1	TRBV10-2	CASSGQGAGELFF
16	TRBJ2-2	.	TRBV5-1	CASSPYRALGTGELFF
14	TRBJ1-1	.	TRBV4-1	CASSQVAGNTEAFF
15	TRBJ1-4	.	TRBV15	CATSRDLSGLGKLFF
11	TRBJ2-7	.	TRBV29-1	CSVATDYEQYF
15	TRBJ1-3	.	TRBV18	CASSQWQESGNTIYF
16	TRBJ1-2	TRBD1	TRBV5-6	CASSRGQGGPNYGYTF
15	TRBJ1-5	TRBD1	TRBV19	CASSIGTGGNQPQHF
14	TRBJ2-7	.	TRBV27	CASSFSGGPYEQYF